This T cell receptor (beta chain) comes out of a study of technical replicates of blood from several donors. The CDR3 extends over 16 amino acids. Germline V gives CDR1 MNHEY, CDR2 SMNVEV (reference sequence). Trimming removed 3 bases from V and 2 bases from J, with 15 bases in between. Here immunoSEQ multiplex PCR was the method, and the copy in TCRdb shows in-frame clones only, minus some. The top ten clones hold around 5.1% of a sample with 50,000 to 70,000 clones, roughly 90% of them seen once. The source is a human donor in good health. Some clones in this sample may be carry-over from other donors' samples. The sequencing input was PBMCs. This chain connects TRBV27 to TRBJ2-3; D ambiguous. CDR3 bases: TGTGCCAGCAGTTTTTCCCCTGACGGAGACACAGATACGCAGTATTTT. Residues: CASSFSPDGDTDTQYF.